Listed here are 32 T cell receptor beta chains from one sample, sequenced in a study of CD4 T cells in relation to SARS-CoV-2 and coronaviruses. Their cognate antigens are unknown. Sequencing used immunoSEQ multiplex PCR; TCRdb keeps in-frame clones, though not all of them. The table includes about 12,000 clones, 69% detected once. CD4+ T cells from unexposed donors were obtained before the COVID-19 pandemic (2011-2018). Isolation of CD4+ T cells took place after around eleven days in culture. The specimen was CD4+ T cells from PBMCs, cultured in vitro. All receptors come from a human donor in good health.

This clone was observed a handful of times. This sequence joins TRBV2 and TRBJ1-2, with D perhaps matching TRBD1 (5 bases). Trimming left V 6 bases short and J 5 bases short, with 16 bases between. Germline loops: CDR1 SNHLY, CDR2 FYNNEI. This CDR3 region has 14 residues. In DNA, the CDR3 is TGTGCCAGCAGCGAACTCGCCAGGGTGTATGGCTACACCTTC. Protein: CASSELARVYGYTF.

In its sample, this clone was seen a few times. Written as DNA, the CDR3 is TGTGCCAGCAGCTTAGAGGGGAGCGGGAGGGCTGGGGCCAACGTCCTGACTTTC. This translates into CASSLEGSGRAGANVLTF. This chain links TRBV7-8 with TRBJ2-6, with 10 nucleotides matching TRBD2. V lost 1 base, J lost 2 bases, and 5 bases stayed unmatched. The germline gives CDR1 SGHVS, CDR2 FQNEAQ. CDR3 length: 18 amino acids.

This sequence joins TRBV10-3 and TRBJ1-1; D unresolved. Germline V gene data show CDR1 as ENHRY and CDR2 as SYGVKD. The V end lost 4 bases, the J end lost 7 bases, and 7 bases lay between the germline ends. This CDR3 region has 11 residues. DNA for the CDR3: TGTGCCATCAGTGGGACCTTTGAAGCTTTCTTT. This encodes CAISGTFEAFF.

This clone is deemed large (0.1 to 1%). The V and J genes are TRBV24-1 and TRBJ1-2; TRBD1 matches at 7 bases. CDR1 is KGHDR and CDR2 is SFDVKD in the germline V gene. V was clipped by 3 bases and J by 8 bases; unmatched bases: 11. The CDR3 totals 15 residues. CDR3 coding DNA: TGTGCCACCAGTGATACTAGACAGGGAGGTCAGGGCTACACCTTC. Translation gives CATSDTRQGGQGYTF.

CDR3 in DNA: TGTGCCAGTAGACTGACAGGGTCGGTTCAGCCCCAGCATTTT. It yields the protein CASRLTGSVQPQHF. This chain connects TRBV19 to TRBJ1-5; TRBD1 agrees at 7 bases. From germline, CDR1 is LNHDA and CDR2 SQIVND (reference sequence). V was pared by 6 bases and J by 6 bases, with 8 bases of the junction left unmatched. This CDR3 region has 14 residues.

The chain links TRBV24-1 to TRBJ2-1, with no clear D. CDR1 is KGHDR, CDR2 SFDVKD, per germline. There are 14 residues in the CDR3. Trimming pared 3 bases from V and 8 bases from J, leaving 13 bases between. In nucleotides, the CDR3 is TGTGCCACCAGTGATCGACCACGAGGTTATGAGCAGTTCTTC. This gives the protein CATSDRPRGYEQFF.

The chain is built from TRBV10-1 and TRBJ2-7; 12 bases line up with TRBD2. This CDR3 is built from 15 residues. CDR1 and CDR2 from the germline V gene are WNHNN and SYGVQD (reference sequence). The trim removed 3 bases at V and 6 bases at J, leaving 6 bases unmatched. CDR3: CASSDILAGGGEQYF. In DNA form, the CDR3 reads TGCGCCAGCAGTGATATTCTAGCGGGAGGGGGCGAGCAGTACTTC.

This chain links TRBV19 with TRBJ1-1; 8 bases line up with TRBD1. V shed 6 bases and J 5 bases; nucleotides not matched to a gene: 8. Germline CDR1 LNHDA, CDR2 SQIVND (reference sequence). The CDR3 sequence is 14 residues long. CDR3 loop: CASSRTTGGTEAFF. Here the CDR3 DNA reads TGTGCCAGTAGCCGGACAACAGGGGGGACTGAAGCTTTCTTT.

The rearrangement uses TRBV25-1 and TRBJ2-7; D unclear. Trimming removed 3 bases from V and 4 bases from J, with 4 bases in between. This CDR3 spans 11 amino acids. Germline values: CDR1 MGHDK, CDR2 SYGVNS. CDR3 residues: CASSDLYEQYF. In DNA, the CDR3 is TGTGCCAGCAGTGATTTATACGAGCAGTACTTC.

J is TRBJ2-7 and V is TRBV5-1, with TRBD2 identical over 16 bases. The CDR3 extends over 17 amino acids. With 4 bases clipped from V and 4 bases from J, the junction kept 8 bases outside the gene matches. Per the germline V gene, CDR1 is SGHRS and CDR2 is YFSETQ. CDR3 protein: CASSVGTSGRGGYEQYF. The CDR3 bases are TGCGCCAGCAGCGTCGGGACTAGCGGGAGGGGTGGGTACGAGCAGTACTTC. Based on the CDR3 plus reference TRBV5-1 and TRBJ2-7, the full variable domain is KAGVTQTPRYLIKTRGQQVTLSCSPISGHRSVSWYQQTPGQGLQFLFEYFSETQRNKGNFPGRFSGRQFSNSRSEMNVSTLELGDSALYLCASSVGTSGRGGYEQYFGPGTRLTVT.

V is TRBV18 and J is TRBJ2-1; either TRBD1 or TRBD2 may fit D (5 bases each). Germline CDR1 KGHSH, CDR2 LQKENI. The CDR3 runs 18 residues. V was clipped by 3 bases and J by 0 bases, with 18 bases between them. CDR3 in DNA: TGTGCCAGCTCACCCAACATTTGGGGCGAGGGCTCCTACAATGAGCAGTTCTTC. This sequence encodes CASSPNIWGEGSYNEQFF. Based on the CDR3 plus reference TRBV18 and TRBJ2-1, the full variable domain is NAGVMQNPRHLVRRRGQEARLRCSPMKGHSHVYWYRQLPEEGLKFMVYLQKENIIDESGMPKERFSAEFPKEGPSILRIQQVVRGDSAAYFCASSPNIWGEGSYNEQFFGPGTRLTVL.

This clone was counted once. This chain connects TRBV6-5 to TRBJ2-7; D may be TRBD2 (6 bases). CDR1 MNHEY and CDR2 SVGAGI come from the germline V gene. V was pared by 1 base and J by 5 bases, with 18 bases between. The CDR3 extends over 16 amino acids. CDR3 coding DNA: TGTGCCAGCAGTTACTGGGTAGGGACGGGAGAGGACGAGCAGTACTTC. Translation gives CASSYWVGTGEDEQYF.

The CDR3 region has the DNA TGTGCCAGCAGCCCACCCCGGGACAGGGTAAGATCCTACGAGCAGTACTTC. Its protein product is CASSPPRDRVRSYEQYF. The chain combines TRBV4-2 with TRBJ2-7, with 9 bases lining up with TRBD1. The ends lost 4 bases at V and 1 base at J; junction bases unmatched: 11. The CDR3 consists of 17 residues. Germline lookup yields CDR1 LGHNA and CDR2 YNFKEQ.

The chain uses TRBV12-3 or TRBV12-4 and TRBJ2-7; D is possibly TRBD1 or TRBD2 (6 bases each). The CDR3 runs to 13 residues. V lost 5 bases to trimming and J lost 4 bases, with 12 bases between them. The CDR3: CASSPTGAYEQYF. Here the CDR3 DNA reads TGTGCCAGCAGTCCCACGGGGGCTTACGAGCAGTACTTC.

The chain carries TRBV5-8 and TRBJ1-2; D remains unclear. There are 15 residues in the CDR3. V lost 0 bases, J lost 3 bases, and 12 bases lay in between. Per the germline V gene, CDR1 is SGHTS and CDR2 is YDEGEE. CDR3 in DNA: TGTGCCAGCAGCTTGGGCCGGGGTTTGGACTATGGCTACACCTTC. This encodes CASSLGRGLDYGYTF.

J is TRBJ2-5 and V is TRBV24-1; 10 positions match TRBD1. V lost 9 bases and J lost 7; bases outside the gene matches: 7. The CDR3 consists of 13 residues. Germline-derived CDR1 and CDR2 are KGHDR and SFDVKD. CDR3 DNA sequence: TGTGCCACCTCGGACAGGGGGAGCGGGACCCAGTACTTC. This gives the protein CATSDRGSGTQYF.

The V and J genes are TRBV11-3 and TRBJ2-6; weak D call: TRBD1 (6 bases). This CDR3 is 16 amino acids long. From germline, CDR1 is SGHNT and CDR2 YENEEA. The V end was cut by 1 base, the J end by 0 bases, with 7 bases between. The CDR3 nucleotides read TGTGCCAGCAGCTTAGGGGACACCTCTGGGGCCAACGTCCTGACTTTC. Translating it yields CASSLGDTSGANVLTF.

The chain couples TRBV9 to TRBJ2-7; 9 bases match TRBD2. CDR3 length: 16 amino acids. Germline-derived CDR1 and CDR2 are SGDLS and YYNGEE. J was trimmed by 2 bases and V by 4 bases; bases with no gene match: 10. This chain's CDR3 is CASSPRGSSGAYEQYF. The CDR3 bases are TGTGCCAGCAGCCCTAGAGGTTCTAGCGGGGCCTACGAGCAGTACTTC. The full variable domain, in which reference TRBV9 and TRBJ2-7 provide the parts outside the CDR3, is DSGVTQTPKHLITATGQRVTLRCSPRSGDLSVYWYQQSLDQGLQFLIQYYNGEERAKGNILERFSAQQFPDLHSELNLSSLELGDSALYFCASSPRGSSGAYEQYFGPGTRLTVT.

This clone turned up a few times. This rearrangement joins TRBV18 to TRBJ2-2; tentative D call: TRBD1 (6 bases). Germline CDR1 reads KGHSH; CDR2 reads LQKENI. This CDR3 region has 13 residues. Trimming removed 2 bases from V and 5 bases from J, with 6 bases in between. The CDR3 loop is CASSPRGTGELFF. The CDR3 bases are TGTGCCAGCTCACCAAGGGGGACCGGGGAGCTGTTTTTT.

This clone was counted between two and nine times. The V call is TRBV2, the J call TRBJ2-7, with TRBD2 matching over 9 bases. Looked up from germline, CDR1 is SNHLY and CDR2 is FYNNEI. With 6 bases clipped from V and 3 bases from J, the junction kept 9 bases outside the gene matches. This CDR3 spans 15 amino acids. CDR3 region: CASSAAGAGGYEQYF. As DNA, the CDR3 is TGTGCCAGCAGCGCAGCGGGAGCGGGGGGCTACGAGCAGTACTTC.

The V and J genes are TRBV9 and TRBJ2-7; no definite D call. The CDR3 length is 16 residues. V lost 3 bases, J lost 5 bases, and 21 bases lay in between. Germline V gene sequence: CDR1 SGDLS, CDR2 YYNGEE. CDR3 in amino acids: CASSALPWQWAHEQYF. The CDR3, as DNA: TGTGCCAGCAGCGCCCTCCCGTGGCAATGGGCCCACGAGCAGTACTTC. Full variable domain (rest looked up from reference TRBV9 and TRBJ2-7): DSGVTQTPKHLITATGQRVTLRCSPRSGDLSVYWYQQSLDQGLQFLIQYYNGEERAKGNILERFSAQQFPDLHSELNLSSLELGDSALYFCASSALPWQWAHEQYFGPGTRLTVT.

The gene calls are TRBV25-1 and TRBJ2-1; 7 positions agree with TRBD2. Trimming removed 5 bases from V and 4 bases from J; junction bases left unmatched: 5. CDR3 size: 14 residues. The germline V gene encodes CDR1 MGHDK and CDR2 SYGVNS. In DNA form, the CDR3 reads TGTGCCAGCAGTCCACCGGGACTATACAATGAGCAGTTCTTC. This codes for CASSPPGLYNEQFF.

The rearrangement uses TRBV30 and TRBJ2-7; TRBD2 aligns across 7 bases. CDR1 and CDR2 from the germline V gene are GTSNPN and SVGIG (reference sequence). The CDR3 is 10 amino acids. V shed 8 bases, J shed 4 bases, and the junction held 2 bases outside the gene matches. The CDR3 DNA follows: TGTGCCGGCGGGAGTTACGAGCAGTACTTC. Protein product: CAGGSYEQYF.

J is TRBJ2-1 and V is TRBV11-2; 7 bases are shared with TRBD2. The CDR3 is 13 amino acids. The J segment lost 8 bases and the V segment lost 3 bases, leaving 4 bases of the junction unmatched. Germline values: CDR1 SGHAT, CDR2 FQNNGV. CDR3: CASSLGGGDEQFF. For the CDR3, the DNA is TGTGCCAGCAGCTTGGGGGGAGGGGATGAGCAGTTCTTC.

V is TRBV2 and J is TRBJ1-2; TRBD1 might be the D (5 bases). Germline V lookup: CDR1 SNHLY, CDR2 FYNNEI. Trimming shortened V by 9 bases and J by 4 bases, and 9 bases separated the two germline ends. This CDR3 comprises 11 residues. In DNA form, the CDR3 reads TGTGCCAGAGACAGAGGCTATGGCTACACCTTC. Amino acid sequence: CARDRGYGYTF.

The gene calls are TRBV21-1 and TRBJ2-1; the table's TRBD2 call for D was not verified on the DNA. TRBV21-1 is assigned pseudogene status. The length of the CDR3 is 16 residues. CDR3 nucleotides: TGTGCCAGCAGTCCGATCGACGGGACTTGCCGAAATGAGCAGTTCTTC. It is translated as CASSPIDGTCRNEQFF.

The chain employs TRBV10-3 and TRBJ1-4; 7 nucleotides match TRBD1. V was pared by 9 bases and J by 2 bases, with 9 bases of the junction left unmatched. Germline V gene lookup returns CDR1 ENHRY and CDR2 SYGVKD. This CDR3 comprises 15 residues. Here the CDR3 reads CAIEKPGQTNEKLFF. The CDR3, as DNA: TGTGCCATTGAGAAACCGGGACAGACTAATGAAAAACTGTTTTTT.

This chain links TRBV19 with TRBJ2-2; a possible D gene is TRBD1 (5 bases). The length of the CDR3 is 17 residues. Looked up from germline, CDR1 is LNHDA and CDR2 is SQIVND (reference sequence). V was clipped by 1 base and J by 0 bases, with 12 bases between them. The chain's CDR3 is CASSIAPGNPNTGELFF. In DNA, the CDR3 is TGTGCCAGTAGTATAGCCCCAGGGAACCCGAACACCGGGGAGCTGTTTTTT.

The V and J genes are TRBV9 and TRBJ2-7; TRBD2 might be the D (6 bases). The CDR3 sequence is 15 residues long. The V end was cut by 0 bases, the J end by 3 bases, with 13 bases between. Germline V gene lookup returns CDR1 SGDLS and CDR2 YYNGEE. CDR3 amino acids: CASSVDALARYEQYF. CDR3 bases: TGTGCCAGCAGCGTAGATGCGCTAGCGCGCTACGAGCAGTACTTC. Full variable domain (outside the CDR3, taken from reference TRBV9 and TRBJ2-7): DSGVTQTPKHLITATGQRVTLRCSPRSGDLSVYWYQQSLDQGLQFLIQYYNGEERAKGNILERFSAQQFPDLHSELNLSSLELGDSALYFCASSVDALARYEQYFGPGTRLTVT.

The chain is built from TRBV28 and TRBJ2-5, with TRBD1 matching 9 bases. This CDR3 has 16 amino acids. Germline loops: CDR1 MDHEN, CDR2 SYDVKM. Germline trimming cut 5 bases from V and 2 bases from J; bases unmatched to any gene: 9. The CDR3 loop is CASSASTGGGQETQYF. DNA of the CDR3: TGTGCCAGCAGTGCCTCGACAGGGGGTGGGCAAGAGACCCAGTACTTC.

For the CDR3, the DNA is TGCGCCAGCGGGGAGGGGGGAGATACGCAGTATTTT. Protein product: CASGEGGDTQYF. The V gene is TRBV10-2, the J gene TRBJ2-3; maybe TRBD2 (7 bases). Trimming shortened V by 8 bases and J by 5 bases, and 11 bases separated the two germline ends. The V gene's germline CDR1 is WSHSY and CDR2 SAAADI. This CDR3 spans 12 amino acids.

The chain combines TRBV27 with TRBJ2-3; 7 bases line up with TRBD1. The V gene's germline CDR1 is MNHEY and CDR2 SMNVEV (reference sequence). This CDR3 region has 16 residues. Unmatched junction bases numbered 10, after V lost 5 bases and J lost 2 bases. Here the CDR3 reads CASSTYRGDDTDTQYF. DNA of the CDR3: TGTGCCAGCAGTACATACAGGGGCGACGACACAGATACGCAGTATTTT.